Reported below is one T cell receptor beta chain. The target antigen is unknown. This entry belongs to a study of CD4+ T cells in melanoma. Study-wide results and limits: CD8+ T cell, macrophage and B cell function reportedly correlated with neoantigen-specific CD4+ T cells. Reportedly, melanoma neoantigen-specific CD4+ T cells showed varied differentiation states.

Assay used: immunoSEQ multiplex PCR; TCRdb lists only in-frame clones, some missing. Among about 15,000 clones listed, 60% to 80% were seen once. Germline assignment: CDR1 LGHNA and CDR2 YNFKEQ. Trimming cost V 0 bases and J 2 bases; bases outside gene matches: 9. This CDR3 region has 18 residues. The sequence derives from a human donor with melanoma. Sequencing was carried out using cells from a culture (not recorded whether cultured in vitro). The V gene is TRBV4-2, the J gene TRBJ2-5; 10 bases are shared with TRBD2. The CDR3 spells CASSQDLSVAGGQETQYF. In DNA, the CDR3 is TGTGCCAGCAGCCAAGATTTATCGGTAGCGGGGGGTCAAGAGACCCAGTACTTC.